The source of this TCR beta chain is a study of blood T cell repertoires in COVID-19. Study at large: COVID-19 samples, acute and convalescent, were from the United States, Italy and Spain. In each case, the material was cDNA or gDNA derived from T cells, B-cell-depleted T cells, or PBMCs.

The CDR3 loop spans 16 amino acids. Per germline, CDR1 SGHRS and CDR2 YFSETQ. V lost 1 base and J lost 0, with 10 bases in between. In the original workflow: Nucleated cell counts were estimated from reference gene primer amplification. Repertoires were generated with immunoSEQ multiplex PCR, while TCRdb's copy carries only in-frame clones and drops some. V and J calls and clone size are copied from that table; D and trimming were computed from the DNA. The sample consists of 250,000 to 300,000 clones, about four fifths of them appearing once. The origin of this receptor is a woman aged 60-75 years with active or convalescent COVID-19. The chain is built from TRBV5-1 and TRBJ2-2; D may be TRBD1 (6 bases). Sequencing input: peripheral blood. CDR3 sequence (DNA): TGCGCCAGCAGCTTGCGCAGGGGCACGAACACCGGGGAGCTGTTTTTT. Protein sequence: CASSLRRGTNTGELFF.